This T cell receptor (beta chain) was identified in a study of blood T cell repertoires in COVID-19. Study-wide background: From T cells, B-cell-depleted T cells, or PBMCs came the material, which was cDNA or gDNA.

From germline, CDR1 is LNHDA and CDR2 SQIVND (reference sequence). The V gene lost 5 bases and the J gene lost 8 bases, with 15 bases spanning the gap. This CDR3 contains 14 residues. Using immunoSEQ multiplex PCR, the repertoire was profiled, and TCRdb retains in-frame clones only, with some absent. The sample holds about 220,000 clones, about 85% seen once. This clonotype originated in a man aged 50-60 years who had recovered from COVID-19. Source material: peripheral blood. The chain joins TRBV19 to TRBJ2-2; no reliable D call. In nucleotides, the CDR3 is TGTGCCAGTAGTGCCGACACCCCGGCGGGGGAGCTGTTTTTT. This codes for CASSADTPAGELFF. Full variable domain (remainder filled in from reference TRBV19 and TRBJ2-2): DGGITQSPKYLFRKEGQNVTLSCEQNLNHDAMYWYRQDPGQGLRLIYYSQIVNDFQKGDIAEGYSVSREKKESFPLTVTSAQKNPTAFYLCASSADTPAGELFFGEGSRLTVL.